This TCR beta chain was obtained from a study of blood T cell repertoires in COVID-19. Measured with immunoSEQ multiplex PCR; TCRdb has only the in-frame clones, and not every one. The sample holds over 200,000 clones, roughly 80% seen once. The length of the CDR3 is 14 residues. The germline V and J ends were trimmed by 3 bases and 8 bases, with 13 bases remaining between them. CDR1 and CDR2 from the germline V gene are SGHTA and FQGNSA. Sequencing input: peripheral blood. The sequence was collected from a human donor in a cohort sampled during active COVID-19. This sequence joins TRBV7-2 and TRBJ1-4, with D possibly TRBD1 on 5 matching bases. CDR3 in amino acids: CASSLAGPLEKLFF. DNA for the CDR3: TGTGCCAGCAGCTTGGCAGGGCCGCTGGAAAAACTGTTTTTT.